This T cell receptor (beta chain) comes out of a study of spatial heterogeneity in lung cancer. Study information: When follow-up PBMC samples existed, they were sequenced (at a median of around 2 years after resection).

Documented time point: blood at routine non-recurrence follow-up after resection. The sequenced material consisted of unsorted whole RNA from tumor, nontumor lung or frozen PBMC. Individual TCR cDNA molecules each bore their own unique molecular identifier. TCRdb fed the 5' RACE reads into MiXCR, producing one record per CDR3 protein. The repertoire holds under 45,000 distinct CDR3 sequences, with around 6.9% as singletons. The V end was cut by 5 bases, the J end by 6 bases, with 14 bases between. The CDR3 length is 14 residues. Germline V CDR1 and CDR2: SGHNT, YENEEA. The sequences come from PBMCs, collected at follow-up. The sequence was collected from a male donor with early-stage non-small cell lung cancer. V gene TRBV11-3 combines with J gene TRBJ2-1, with D possibly being TRBD1 (6 bases). In DNA form, the CDR3 reads TGTGCCAGCAGCGCCCGGCAGGGGCGCAATGAGCAGTTCTTC. Translation gives CASSARQGRNEQFF.